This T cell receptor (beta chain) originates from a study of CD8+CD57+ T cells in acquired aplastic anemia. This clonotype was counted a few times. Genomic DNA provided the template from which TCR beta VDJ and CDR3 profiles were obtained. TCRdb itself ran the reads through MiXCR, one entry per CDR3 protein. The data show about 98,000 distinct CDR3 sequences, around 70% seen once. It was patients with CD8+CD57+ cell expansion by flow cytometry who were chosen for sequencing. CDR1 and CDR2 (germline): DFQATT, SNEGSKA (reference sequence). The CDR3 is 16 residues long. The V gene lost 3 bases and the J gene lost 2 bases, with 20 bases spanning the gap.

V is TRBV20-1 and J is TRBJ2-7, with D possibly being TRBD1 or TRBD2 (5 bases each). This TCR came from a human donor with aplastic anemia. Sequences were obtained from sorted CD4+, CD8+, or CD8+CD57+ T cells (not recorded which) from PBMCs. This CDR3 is CSASSPGAGNPYEQYF. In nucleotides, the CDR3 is TGCAGTGCTAGTTCCCCCGGGGCAGGGAATCCCTACGAGCAGTACTTC.